Listed below are T cell receptor beta chains from one sample, sequenced in a study of CD4 T cells in relation to SARS-CoV-2 and coronaviruses. No antigens are known for them. Profiled with immunoSEQ multiplex PCR; TCRdb holds only in-frame clones, not every one. The profile shows around 23,000 clones, more than 60% of them singletons. What was sequenced was CD4+ T cells from PBMCs, cultured in vitro. The receptors stem from a human donor in good health. Both conserved end residues are trimmed from each CDR3. Each record gives: D gene, V gene, J gene, CDR3 protein. D genes are given only for firm matches.

d_call: TRBD1; v_call: TRBV4-1; j_call: TRBJ1-1; cdr3_aa: ASSQATGAEAF
d_call: TRBD1; v_call: TRBV30; j_call: TRBJ1-5; cdr3_aa: AWSGTGGFQPQH
d_call: -; v_call: TRBV5-1; j_call: TRBJ2-3; cdr3_aa: ASSLAPTSTDTQY
d_call: TRBD1; v_call: TRBV5-1; j_call: TRBJ1-4; cdr3_aa: ASRTGTGPEKLF
d_call: -; v_call: TRBV7-3; j_call: TRBJ1-1; cdr3_aa: ASSLTGLAGTEAF
d_call: TRBD1; v_call: TRBV20-1; j_call: TRBJ2-7; cdr3_aa: SASSGQAITYEQY
d_call: -; v_call: TRBV25-1; j_call: TRBJ2-7; cdr3_aa: ASSTSYEQY
d_call: TRBD1; v_call: TRBV6-5; j_call: TRBJ2-1; cdr3_aa: ASLLGTGIYNEQF
d_call: -; v_call: TRBV20-1; j_call: TRBJ2-5; cdr3_aa: SARPQETQY
d_call: -; v_call: TRBV30; j_call: TRBJ1-1; cdr3_aa: AWSIKNTEAF
d_call: -; v_call: TRBV19; j_call: TRBJ2-7; cdr3_aa: ASRDGRIYEQY
d_call: -; v_call: TRBV5-1; j_call: TRBJ1-1; cdr3_aa: ASSLGQRNTEAF
d_call: TRBD1; v_call: TRBV24-1; j_call: TRBJ2-3; cdr3_aa: ATSALPGQGATDTQY
d_call: -; v_call: TRBV10-3; j_call: TRBJ2-7; cdr3_aa: AINSGSYEQY
d_call: TRBD2; v_call: TRBV10-1; j_call: TRBJ2-1; cdr3_aa: ASSESPGLAGSDEQF
d_call: -; v_call: TRBV19; j_call: TRBJ1-2; cdr3_aa: ASSRRNFRLHYGYT
d_call: -; v_call: TRBV19; j_call: TRBJ2-1; cdr3_aa: ASSMQGNEQF
d_call: -; v_call: TRBV27; j_call: TRBJ2-6; cdr3_aa: ASSALRQTGANVLT
d_call: TRBD1; v_call: TRBV7-8; j_call: TRBJ2-7; cdr3_aa: ASSSGTGATYEQY
d_call: TRBD1; v_call: TRBV19; j_call: TRBJ1-4; cdr3_aa: ASRRSEGGEKLF
d_call: TRBD2; v_call: TRBV5-1; j_call: TRBJ2-2; cdr3_aa: ASSGGLRAGDTGELF
d_call: -; v_call: TRBV18; j_call: TRBJ2-3; cdr3_aa: ASSRQEYTDTQY
d_call: TRBD1; v_call: TRBV7-8; j_call: TRBJ1-2; cdr3_aa: ASSPTAQGRYGYT
d_call: -; v_call: TRBV7-8; j_call: TRBJ2-1; cdr3_aa: ASSHERLGYNEQF
d_call: TRBD1; v_call: TRBV6-5; j_call: TRBJ2-2; cdr3_aa: PCVDRARTGELF
d_call: -; v_call: TRBV19; j_call: TRBJ2-2; cdr3_aa: ASSSSSGLSTGELF
d_call: TRBD2; v_call: TRBV18; j_call: TRBJ2-1; cdr3_aa: ASSYLAGDFSEQF
d_call: TRBD1; v_call: TRBV3-1/TRBV3-2; j_call: TRBJ1-3; cdr3_aa: ASSQGQGDGNTIY
d_call: TRBD2; v_call: TRBV27; j_call: TRBJ2-5; cdr3_aa: ASSPGWGGGEETQY
d_call: -; v_call: TRBV10-3; j_call: TRBJ2-2; cdr3_aa: AISERQPYRADTGELF
d_call: -; v_call: TRBV15; j_call: TRBJ2-5; cdr3_aa: ATSRPGETQY
d_call: TRBD1; v_call: TRBV5-1; j_call: TRBJ1-3; cdr3_aa: ASSLLGQGSAGSGNTIY
d_call: -; v_call: TRBV6-1; j_call: TRBJ1-2; cdr3_aa: ASRTPDSYYGYT
d_call: TRBD2; v_call: TRBV6-4; j_call: TRBJ2-5; cdr3_aa: ASSEREAETQY
d_call: -; v_call: TRBV5-1; j_call: TRBJ2-7; cdr3_aa: ASSPLTSYEQY
d_call: TRBD2; v_call: TRBV18; j_call: TRBJ2-3; cdr3_aa: ASSPRVGTSAPSGTDTQY
d_call: -; v_call: TRBV7-8; j_call: TRBJ2-2; cdr3_aa: ASSAGQTNTGELF
d_call: TRBD1; v_call: TRBV10-3; j_call: TRBJ1-5; cdr3_aa: ATGTGDGNQPQH
d_call: TRBD1; v_call: TRBV6-6; j_call: TRBJ1-1; cdr3_aa: ASANDRVTMNTEAF
d_call: -; v_call: TRBV27; j_call: TRBJ1-4; cdr3_aa: ASRKGRNNEKLF
d_call: TRBD1; v_call: TRBV15; j_call: TRBJ1-2; cdr3_aa: ATSRGLTGGLFAT
d_call: -; v_call: TRBV19; j_call: TRBJ2-1; cdr3_aa: ASSTQASNEQF